This record looks at one T cell receptor (beta chain) sequence and its context. The clone's antigen remains unknown. Base-call qualities are not available, and no considerably larger clone is one nucleotide away. Libraries were prepared through the immunoSEQ multiplex PCR assay. Per the source publication's procedure: A statistical classification framework was built to diagnose cytomegalovirus status from the catalog of TCR beta chain sequences. This is the immuneACCESS table as TCRdb keeps it, with only in-frame sequences that have V and J called. A part of the clones is gone; compared with another copy, unresolved V genes explain less than half, and the rest is unexplained. V and J calls and clone size are given by that table; D and trimming were obtained from the DNA. This sample lists around 250,000 clones; about 90% were detected once. Clones ranked in the top ten supply less than 0.4% of the sample.

This sample is part of a study of cytomegalovirus exposure and HLA in healthy donors (dated 2017 in TCRdb). Describing the broader study: A later analysis indicated that the 90 to 150 validation repertoires were generated on the platform also employed for the 670 or so repertoires of the first cohort. To predict cytomegalovirus infection status, the study brought together high-throughput TCR immunosequencing, statistical association of individual TCRs with disease status, and machine learning. A separate validation cohort of approximately 130 different subjects was used in addition to the approximately 640-subject first cohort. The study was designed to test whether signatures of past pathogen exposure could be identified by cataloging public T cell receptors. The paper's findings and limits, for the study overall: In vitro tests confirmed that three of the cytomegalovirus-associated TCR beta chains recognize cytomegalovirus antigens. A later analysis had no HLA typing for the validation cohort, so co-occurrence there was scored across all 110 or so repertoires. In the study, approximately 160 TCR beta chains were listed as associated with cytomegalovirus. While some public TCRs were present in many individuals, most TCR sequences turned up only very rarely across donors. The authors suggested that the approach could potentially be extended to other disease states and immunological phenotypes. In a later analysis, TCRs clustered in the first cohort were found to also tend to co-occur in the roughly 110 validation repertoires, with about 94% of cluster scores above 0. The classifier was reported to diagnose cytomegalovirus status with high specificity and sensitivity in both the original cohort and the validation cohort.

The CDR3 goes from the cysteine to the phenylalanine over 18 residues. Just the 54-base CDR3 DNA is kept, in frame starting at base 1. V is reduced by 0 bases and J by 3 bases, leaving a spacing of 18 bases between them. The germline V gene provides CDR1 MGHRA and CDR2 YSYEKL. The donors belonged to the validation cohort of approximately 130 subjects, which was separate from the 666-subject first cohort. This TCR was recovered from a woman between 18 and 29 years old in good health and CMV-seronegative. The material sequenced was PBMCs. The chain links TRBV4-1 with TRBJ2-1; the D segment cannot be called with confidence. The CDR3 protein: CASSQDGQLGERYNEQFF. The nucleotide sequence reads TGCGCCAGCAGCCAAGATGGCCAGCTTGGAGAACGCTACAATGAGCAGTTCTTC.